These T cell receptor beta chains were read from a single sample in a study of cytomegalovirus exposure and HLA in healthy donors. Assay: immunoSEQ multiplex PCR; the TCRdb copy retains only in-frame clones and omits some. The sample yields about 170,000 clones, about three quarters seen once. Sample: PBMCs. These receptors all stem from a female donor in good health and CMV-seronegative. CDR3s include the opening cysteine and the closing phenylalanine or tryptophan. D genes are given only for firm matches. Clone size is not always given. Where it is, it says once, few, many or a class for expanded clones.

TRBV5-1	-	-	TRBJ1-5	CASSLGGTNQPQHF	TGCGCCAGCAGCTTGGGCGGAACGAATCAGCCCCAGCATTTT
TRBV5-6	-	-	TRBJ1-3	CASSSAGVGNTIYF	TGTGCCAGCAGCTCCGCCGGGGTCGGAAACACCATATATTTT
TRBV19	-	-	TRBJ2-7	CASSIFQGPGNEQYF	TGTGCCAGTAGTATCTTTCAGGGGCCTGGGAACGAGCAGTACTTC
TRBV9	TRBD2	-	TRBJ2-1	CASSDGLAGTYPYEQFF	TGTGCCAGCAGCGATGGACTAGCGGGGACCTACCCCTATGAGCAGTTCTTC
TRBV18	TRBD2	-	TRBJ2-7	CASSPGLAEYEQYF	TGTGCCAGCTCACCGGGACTAGCGGAATACGAGCAGTACTTC
TRBV5-1	TRBD2	few	TRBJ2-3	CASSLGLAVTDTQYF	TGCGCCAGCAGCTTGGGACTAGCGGTCACAGATACGCAGTATTTT
TRBV29-1	-	-	TRBJ2-7	CSVEDARETEQYF	TGCAGCGTTGAAGATGCCAGGGAAACCGAGCAGTACTTC
TRBV28	TRBD2	-	TRBJ2-1	CASSPLGRANEQFF	TGTGCCAGCAGCCCCCTCGGGAGGGCCAATGAGCAGTTCTTC
TRBV10-1	-	-	TRBJ1-4	CASSLAAGAGNEKLFF	TGCGCCAGCAGCCTCGCGGCGGGGGCGGGTAATGAAAAACTGTTTTTT
TRBV19	TRBD1	-	TRBJ1-4	CATHRGLDEKLFF	TGTGCCACGCACAGGGGGCTGGATGAAAAACTGTTTTTT